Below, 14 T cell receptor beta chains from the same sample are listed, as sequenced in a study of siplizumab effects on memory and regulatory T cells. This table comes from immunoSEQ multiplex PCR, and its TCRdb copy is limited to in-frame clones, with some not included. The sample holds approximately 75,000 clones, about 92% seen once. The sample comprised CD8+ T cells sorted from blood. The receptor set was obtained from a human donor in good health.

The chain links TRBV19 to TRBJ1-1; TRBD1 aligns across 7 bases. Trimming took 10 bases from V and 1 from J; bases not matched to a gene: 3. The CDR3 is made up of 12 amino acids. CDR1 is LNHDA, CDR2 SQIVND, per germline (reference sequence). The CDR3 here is CATRQGNTEAFF. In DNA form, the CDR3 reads TGTGCCACCCGACAGGGGAACACTGAAGCTTTCTTT.

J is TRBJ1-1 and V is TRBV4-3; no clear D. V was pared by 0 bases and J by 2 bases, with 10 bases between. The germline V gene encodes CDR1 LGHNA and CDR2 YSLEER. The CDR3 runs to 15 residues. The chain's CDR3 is CASSQDRSSNTEAFF. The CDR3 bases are TGCGCCAGCAGCCAAGATCGATCCTCAAACACTGAAGCTTTCTTT.

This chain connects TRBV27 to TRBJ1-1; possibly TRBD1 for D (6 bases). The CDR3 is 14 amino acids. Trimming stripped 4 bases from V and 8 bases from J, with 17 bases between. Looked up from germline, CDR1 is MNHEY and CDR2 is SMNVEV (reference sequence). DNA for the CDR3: TGTGCCAGCAGTTCCGTAATACGCACAGGGGAAGCTTTCTTT. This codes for CASSSVIRTGEAFF.

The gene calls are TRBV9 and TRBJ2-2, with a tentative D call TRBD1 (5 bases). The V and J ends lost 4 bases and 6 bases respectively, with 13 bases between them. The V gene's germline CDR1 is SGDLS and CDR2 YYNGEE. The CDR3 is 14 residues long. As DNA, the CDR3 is TGTGCCAGCAGCCCAACAGGTCTTGCCGGGGAGCTGTTTTTT. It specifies CASSPTGLAGELFF.

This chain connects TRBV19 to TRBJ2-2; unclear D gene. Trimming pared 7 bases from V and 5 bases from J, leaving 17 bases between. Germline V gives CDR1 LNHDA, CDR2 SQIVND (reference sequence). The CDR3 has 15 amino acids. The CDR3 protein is CASTPLALGTGELFF. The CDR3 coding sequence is TGTGCCAGTACCCCCCTGGCGTTGGGGACCGGGGAGCTGTTTTTT.

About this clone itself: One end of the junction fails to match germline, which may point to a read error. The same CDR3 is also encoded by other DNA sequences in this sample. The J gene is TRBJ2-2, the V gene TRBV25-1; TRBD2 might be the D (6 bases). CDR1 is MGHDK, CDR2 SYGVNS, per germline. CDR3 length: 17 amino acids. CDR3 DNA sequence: TGTGCCAGCAGTGATGGGGGGAAGCGAGCAAACACCGGAGAGCTGTTTTTT. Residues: CASSDGGKRANTGELFF.

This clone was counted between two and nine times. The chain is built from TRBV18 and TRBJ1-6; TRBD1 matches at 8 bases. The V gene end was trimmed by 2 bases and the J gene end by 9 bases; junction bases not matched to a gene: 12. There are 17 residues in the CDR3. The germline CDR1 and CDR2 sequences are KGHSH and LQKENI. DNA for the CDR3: TGTGCCAGCTCACCATTGATTGACAGGGGAAAAGGTTCACCCCTCCACTTT. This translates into CASSPLIDRGKGSPLHF. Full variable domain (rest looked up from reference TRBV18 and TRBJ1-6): NAGVMQNPRHLVRRRGQEARLRCSPMKGHSHVYWYRQLPEEGLKFMVYLQKENIIDESGMPKERFSAEFPKEGPSILRIQQVVRGDSAAYFCASSPLIDRGKGSPLHFGNGTRLTVT.

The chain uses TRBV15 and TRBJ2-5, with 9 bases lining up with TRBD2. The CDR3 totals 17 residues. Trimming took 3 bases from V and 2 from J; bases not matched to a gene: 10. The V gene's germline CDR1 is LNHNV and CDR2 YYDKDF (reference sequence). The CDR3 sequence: CATSRTSGVTPQETQYF. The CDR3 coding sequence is TGTGCCACCAGCAGGACTAGCGGAGTAACCCCACAAGAGACCCAGTACTTC. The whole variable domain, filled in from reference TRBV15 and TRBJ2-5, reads DAMVIQNPRYQVTQFGKPVTLSCSQTLNHNVMYWYQQKSSQAPKLLFHYYDKDFNNEADTPDNFQSRRPNTSFCFLDIRSPGLGDTAMYLCATSRTSGVTPQETQYFGPGTRLLVL.

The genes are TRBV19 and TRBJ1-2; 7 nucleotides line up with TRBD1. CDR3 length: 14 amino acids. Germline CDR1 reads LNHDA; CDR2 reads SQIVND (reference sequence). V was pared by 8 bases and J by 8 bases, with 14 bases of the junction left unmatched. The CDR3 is CASSTAEGAKGYTF. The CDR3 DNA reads TGTGCCAGTTCCACAGCCGAGGGGGCGAAGGGCTACACCTTC. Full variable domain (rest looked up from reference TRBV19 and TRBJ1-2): DGGITQSPKYLFRKEGQNVTLSCEQNLNHDAMYWYRQDPGQGLRLIYYSQIVNDFQKGDIAEGYSVSREKKESFPLTVTSAQKNPTAFYLCASSTAEGAKGYTFGSGTRLTVV.

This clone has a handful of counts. The DNA of the CDR3 is TGTGCCAGCAGTCGACAGGGGAACACTGAAGCTTTCTTT. As protein: CASSRQGNTEAFF. V is TRBV25-1 and J is TRBJ1-1, with TRBD1 matching 7 bases. The CDR3 is 13 residues long. V lost 5 bases and J lost 1; bases outside the gene matches: 1. The germline V gene has CDR1 MGHDK and CDR2 SYGVNS.

The DNA for the CDR3 is TGTGCCAGCAGCGTAGCGGGGACAGGGAGTACAGATACGCAGTATTTT. This gives the protein CASSVAGTGSTDTQYF. V and J are TRBV9 and TRBJ2-3, with 9 bases fitting TRBD1. The CDR3 extends over 16 amino acids. The V gene's germline CDR1 is SGDLS and CDR2 YYNGEE. V shed 0 bases, J shed 3 bases, and the junction held 5 bases outside the gene matches.

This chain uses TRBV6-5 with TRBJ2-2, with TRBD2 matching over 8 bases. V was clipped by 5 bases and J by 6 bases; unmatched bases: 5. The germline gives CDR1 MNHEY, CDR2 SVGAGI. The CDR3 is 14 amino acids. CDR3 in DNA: TGTGCCAGCAGTGCGGGGGGCCAGGCCGGGGAGCTGTTTTTT. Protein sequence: CASSAGGQAGELFF.

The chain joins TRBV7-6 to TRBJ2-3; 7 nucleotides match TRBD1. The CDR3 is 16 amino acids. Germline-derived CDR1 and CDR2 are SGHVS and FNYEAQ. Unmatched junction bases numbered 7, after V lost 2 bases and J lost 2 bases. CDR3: CASSLQTGTVTDTQYF. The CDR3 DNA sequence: TGTGCCAGCAGCTTACAGACCGGGACAGTCACAGATACGCAGTATTTT.

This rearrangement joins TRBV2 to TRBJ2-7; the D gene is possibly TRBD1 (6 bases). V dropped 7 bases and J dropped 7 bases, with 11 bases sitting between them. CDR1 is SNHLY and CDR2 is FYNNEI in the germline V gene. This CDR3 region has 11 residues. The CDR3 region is CASIQGWEQYF. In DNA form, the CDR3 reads TGTGCCAGCATTCAGGGGTGGGAGCAGTACTTC.